These 10 T cell receptor beta chains originate from one sample sequenced in a study of blood T cells in healthy people across ages. The second PCR ran about 6 to 11 cycles with a sample-barcoded 5' primer and J-beta primers. MiXCR was run by TCRdb on the 5' RACE reads, yielding one entry per CDR3 protein. This sample has fewer than 900,000 distinct CDR3 sequences; roughly 43% occur once, and the top ten carry 20% to 25%. Sequenced input: blood. Receptors were obtained from a woman in her sixties or seventies in good health.

This chain links TRBV13 with TRBJ2-1; TRBD2 aligns across 14 bases. Germline V gene lookup returns CDR1 PRHDT and CDR2 FYEKMQ (reference sequence). J gave up 6 bases and V 4 bases, and 2 bases lay outside the gene matches. This CDR3 is built from 15 residues. Written as DNA, the CDR3 is TGTGCCAGCAGCTGGACTAGCGGGGGGTTCAATGAGCAGTTCTTC. Protein: CASSWTSGGFNEQFF.

The gene calls are TRBV4-3 and TRBJ1-2, with D unclear. V was pared by 1 base and J by 4 bases, with 10 bases between. Germline V gene lookup returns CDR1 LGHNA and CDR2 YSLEER. This CDR3 has 14 amino acids. CDR3 DNA sequence: TGCGCCAGCAGCCAAGTTTCGGGTTCCTATGGCTACACCTTC. The encoded protein is CASSQVSGSYGYTF.

The V and J genes are TRBV4-1 and TRBJ1-4, with a possible D match to TRBD1 (5 bases). The V end lost 0 bases, the J end lost 6 bases, and 14 bases lay between the germline ends. The germline gives CDR1 MGHRA, CDR2 YSYEKL. The CDR3 is 16 amino acids. For the CDR3, the DNA is TGCGCCAGCAGCCAAGATTGGTGGGGGGTCTATGAAAAACTGTTTTTT. Encoded protein: CASSQDWWGVYEKLFF.

This clonotype was recorded a few times. The CDR3 bases are TGTGCCATCAGCGAATTGGCGGTTGACACTGAAGCTTTCTTT. Its protein is CAISELAVDTEAFF. V usage is TRBV10-3 and J usage is TRBJ1-1, with D hard to call. The V end was cut by 6 bases, the J end by 3 bases, with 14 bases between. The germline gives CDR1 ENHRY, CDR2 SYGVKD. This CDR3 comprises 14 residues.

With respect to this clonotype: A much larger clonotype is one base distant, so this may be a read error. The genes are TRBV7-2 and TRBJ2-3; 7 bases align to TRBD2. Germline CDR1 reads SGHTA; CDR2 reads FQGNSA. This CDR3 has 15 residues. CDR3 DNA sequence: TGTGCCAGCAGCTCTAGACTGACTAGCACAGATATGCAGTATTTT. It codes for CASSSRLTSTDMQYF.

Points on this clonotype: An end of the junction does not agree with germline; a read error may underlie this. V and J are TRBV28 and TRBJ1-2; 12 positions agree with TRBD1. The germline gives CDR1 MDHEN, CDR2 SYDVKM. The CDR3 has 15 residues. The CDR3 DNA sequence: TGTGCCGGCAGTCCAGCGGGACAGGGGGCGCTGGGCTACACCTTC. This codes for CAGSPAGQGALGYTF.

The chain combines TRBV10-3 with TRBJ2-1; tentatively, D is TRBD2 (7 bases). The end of the DNA is better explained by TRBJ2-7, so the J call may be wrong. The CDR3 runs 13 residues. The germline gives CDR1 ENHRY, CDR2 SYGVKD. The CDR3 DNA sequence: TGTGCCATCAGTGGCGGGGGCTACAATGAGCAGTACTTC. This codes for CAISGGGYNEQYF.

The chain uses TRBV11-2 and TRBJ2-1; TRBD2 might be the D (5 bases). The ends were cut back, 1 base at V and 7 bases at J, with 17 bases in the middle. CDR1 and CDR2 (germline): SGHAT, FQNNGV. This CDR3 is 16 amino acids long. The CDR3 DNA sequence: TGTGCCAGCAGCTTAGGAAGGTGGGAGTCCGTAAATGAGCAGTTCTTC. Translating it yields CASSLGRWESVNEQFF.

In its sample, this clonotype was seen many times. The chain couples TRBV4-3 to TRBJ2-6, with D tentatively TRBD2 (5 bases). Germline lookup yields CDR1 LGHNA and CDR2 YSLEER. The V gene lost 1 base and the J gene lost 2 bases, with 9 bases spanning the gap. This CDR3 has 16 amino acids. The CDR3 bases are TGCGCCAGCAGCCAAGTTTCGGGGACTGGGGCCAACGTCCTGACTTTC. The encoded protein is CASSQVSGTGANVLTF.

This clonotype has a handful of counts. V usage is TRBV2 and J usage is TRBJ2-2; 8 bases fit TRBD1. CDR1 SNHLY and CDR2 FYNNEI come from the germline V gene. This CDR3 is built from 15 residues. The junction had 8 bases not matched to a gene; V was cut back by 6 bases and J by 5 bases. The CDR3 DNA reads TGTGCCAGCAGGCCCCAGGGGGCCGGAACCGGGGAGCTGTTTTTT. Its translation is CASRPQGAGTGELFF. The complete variable domain, with remaining parts taken from reference TRBV2 and TRBJ2-2, reads EPEVTQTPSHQVTQMGQEVILRCVPISNHLYFYWYRQILGQKVEFLVSFYNNEISEKSEIFDDQFSVERPDGSNFTLKIRSTKLEDSAMYFCASRPQGAGTGELFFGEGSRLTVL.